Included here is one T cell receptor (beta chain) sequence, with context. This table comes from immunoSEQ multiplex PCR, and its TCRdb copy is limited to in-frame clones, with some not included. The sample consists of a few hundred thousand clones, roughly 82% of them appearing once. Germline V gene sequence: CDR1 SEHNR, CDR2 FQNEAQ (reference sequence). V was clipped by 7 bases and J by 3 bases; unmatched bases: 5. CDR3 length equals 14 residues. The sample belongs to a study of blood T cell repertoires in COVID-19. Study overall: COVID-19 samples, acute and convalescent, were from the United States, Italy and Spain.

The chain couples TRBV7-9 to TRBJ1-3; 8 nucleotides line up with TRBD1. Sequencing used peripheral blood. The receptor's source is a man in his forties or fifties who had recovered from COVID-19. This CDR3 reads CASKLGQGGNTIYF. CDR3 bases: TGTGCCAGCAAGCTCGGACAGGGTGGAAACACCATATATTTT.